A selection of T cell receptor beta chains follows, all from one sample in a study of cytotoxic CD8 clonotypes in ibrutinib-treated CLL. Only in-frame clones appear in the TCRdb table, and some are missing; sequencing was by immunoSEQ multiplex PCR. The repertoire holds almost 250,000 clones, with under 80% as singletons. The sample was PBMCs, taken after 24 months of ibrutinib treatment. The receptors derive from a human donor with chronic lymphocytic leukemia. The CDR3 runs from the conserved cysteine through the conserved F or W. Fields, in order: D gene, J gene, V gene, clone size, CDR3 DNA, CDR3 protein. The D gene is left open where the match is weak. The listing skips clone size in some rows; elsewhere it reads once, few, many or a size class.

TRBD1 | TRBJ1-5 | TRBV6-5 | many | TGTGCCACCAACTCTGGACAGGGGGACCAGCCCCAGCATTTT | CATNSGQGDQPQHF
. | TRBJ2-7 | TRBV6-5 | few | TGTGCCAGCAGTTACTATCGCGAGCAGTACTTC | CASSYYREQYF
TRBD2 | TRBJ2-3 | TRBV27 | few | TGTGCCAGCAGTTTACAGGCTCTAGCGGGATGGGGCACAGATACGCAGTATTTT | CASSLQALAGWGTDTQYF
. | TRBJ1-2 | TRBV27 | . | TGTGCCAGCAGCCCTACTCCGGGTCCCGATAACTATGGCTACACCTTC | CASSPTPGPDNYGYTF
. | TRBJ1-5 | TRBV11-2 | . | TGTGCCAGCAGCTTAGGGCAGGGATCGAGTCAGCCCCAGCATTTT | CASSLGQGSSQPQHF
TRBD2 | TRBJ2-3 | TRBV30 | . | TGTGCCTGGAGTGTAGGGCTAGCGGACACAGATACGCAGTATTTT | CAWSVGLADTDTQYF
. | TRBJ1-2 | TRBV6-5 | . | TGTGCCAGCAGTTACTCAAATCCAGGAACAGCCTATGGCTACACCTTC | CASSYSNPGTAYGYTF
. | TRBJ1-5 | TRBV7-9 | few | TGTGCCACCACACCCGGCTCGGCTCAGCCCCAGCATTTT | CATTPGSAQPQHF
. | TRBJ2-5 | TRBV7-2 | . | TGTGCCAGCACTTTTCAAGGCGAAGAGACCCAGTACTTC | CASTFQGEETQYF
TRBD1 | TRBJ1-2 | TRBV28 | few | TGTGCCAGCAGCAGACAGGGGGCCTATGGCTACACCTTC | CASSRQGAYGYTF
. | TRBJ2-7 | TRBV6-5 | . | TGTGCCAGCAGCAGGGGCTATAAAAACTACGAGCAGTACTTC | CASSRGYKNYEQYF
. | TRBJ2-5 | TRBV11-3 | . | TGTGCCAGCAGTATGAGGGAGAAAGAGACCCAGTACTTC | CASSMREKETQYF
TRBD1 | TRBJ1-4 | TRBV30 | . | TGTGCCTCCCAGACCTTACAGGGGGCTGAGAATGAAAAACTGTTTTTT | CASQTLQGAENEKLFF
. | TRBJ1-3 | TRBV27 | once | TGTGCCAGCAGTTTATCCCTAGATGGAAACACCATATATTTT | CASSLSLDGNTIYF
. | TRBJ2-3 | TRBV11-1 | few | TGTGCCAGCAGTCTTTCTAACCTCGAGCAGTATTTT | CASSLSNLEQYF
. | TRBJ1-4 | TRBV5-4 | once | TGTGCCAGCAGCCCGGAGATAAATGAAAAACTGTTTTTT | CASSPEINEKLFF
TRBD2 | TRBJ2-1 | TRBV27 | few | TGTGCCAGCAGTTATACTTGGACTAGCGGGAGGGACTACAATGAGCAGTTCTTC | CASSYTWTSGRDYNEQFF
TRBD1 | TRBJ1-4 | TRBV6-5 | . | TGTGCCAGCAGTGGGACAGCAACTAATGAAAAACTGTTTTTT | CASSGTATNEKLFF
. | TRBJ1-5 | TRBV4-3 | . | TGCGCCAGCAGCCGGGCGGTGGGGGTTAGCAATCAGCCCCAGCATTTT | CASSRAVGVSNQPQHF
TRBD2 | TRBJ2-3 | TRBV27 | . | TGTGCCAGCAGTCCCTTTAGCGGGAGTACTACTTCTAGCACAGATACGCAGTATTTT | CASSPFSGSTTSSTDTQYF
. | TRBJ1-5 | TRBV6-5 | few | TGTGCCACCTCAGTTGCCCTTAGCAATCAGCCCCAGCATTTT | CATSVALSNQPQHF
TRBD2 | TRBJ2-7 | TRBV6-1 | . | TGTGCCAGCAGTGCCGAAAGAGGGAAGGGGGCTAGCGGGAGAAACGAGCAGTACTTC | CASSAERGKGASGRNEQYF
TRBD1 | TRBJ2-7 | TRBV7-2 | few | TGTGCCAGCAGCCTGGACAGGGCCTCTGGGCAGTACTTC | CASSLDRASGQYF
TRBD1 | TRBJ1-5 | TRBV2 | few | TGTGCCAGCAGCGGACAGGGGGGTCTTAGCAATCAGCCCCAGCATTTT | CASSGQGGLSNQPQHF
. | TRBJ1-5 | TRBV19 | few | TGTGCCAGTAGTATGGATAGGGATCAGCCCCAGCATTTT | CASSMDRDQPQHF
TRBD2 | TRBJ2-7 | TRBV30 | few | TGTGCCTGGAGTCTTACTAGCGGGAACGAGCAGTACTTC | CAWSLTSGNEQYF
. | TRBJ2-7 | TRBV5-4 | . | TGTGCCAGCAGCTTAAACCCAGGGTCACTCTACGAGCAGTACTTC | CASSLNPGSLYEQYF
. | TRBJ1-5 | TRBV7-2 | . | TGTGCCAGCAGCTTAGGCCCGCCCCCAAAGCCCCAGCATTTT | CASSLGPPPKPQHF
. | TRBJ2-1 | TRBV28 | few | TGTGCCAGCAGTTTTTTGCACAATGAGCAGTTCTTC | CASSFLHNEQFF
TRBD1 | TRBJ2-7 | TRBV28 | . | TGTGCCAGCAGAAGGACAGGGGACGAGCAGTACTTC | CASRRTGDEQYF
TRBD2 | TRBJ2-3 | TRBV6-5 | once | TGTGCCAGCAGCCGGACTAGCGGGAATCCAGATACGCAGTATTTT | CASSRTSGNPDTQYF
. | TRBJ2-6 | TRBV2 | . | TGTGCCAGCAGTGAATTGTCAGGCTCTGGGGCCAACGTCCTGACTTTC | CASSELSGSGANVLTF
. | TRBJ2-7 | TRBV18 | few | TGTGCCAGCTCAGAACGGCATTCCTACGAGCAGTACTTC | CASSERHSYEQYF
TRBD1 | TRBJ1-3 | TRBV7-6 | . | TGTGCCAGCAGCTTAGGGGACAGGGGAGGGGACACCATATATTTT | CASSLGDRGGDTIYF
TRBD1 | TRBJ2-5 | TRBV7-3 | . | TGTGCCAGCAGCGCGACAGGGTATAGAGAGACCCAGTACTTC | CASSATGYRETQYF
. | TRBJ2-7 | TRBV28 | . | TGTGCCAGCAGTTTAATAGGGGCCCCCCTCGAGCAGTACTTC | CASSLIGAPLEQYF
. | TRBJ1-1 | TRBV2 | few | TGTGCCAGCACTGACAGGAACTTTAACACTGAAGCTTTCTTT | CASTDRNFNTEAFF
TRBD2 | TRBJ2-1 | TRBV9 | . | TGTGCCAGCAGCGTAGGGGGAGGGATCCTCAACAATGAGCAGTTCTTC | CASSVGGGILNNEQFF
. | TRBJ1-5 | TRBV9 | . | TGTGCCAGCAGCGCCCGGGACACTCATCAGCCCCAGCATTTT | CASSARDTHQPQHF
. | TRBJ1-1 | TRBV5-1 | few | TGCGCCAGCAGCTTGTTGTCCCAGAACACTGAAGCTTTCTTT | CASSLLSQNTEAFF
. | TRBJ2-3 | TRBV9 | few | TGTGCCAGCAGCGTAGCTGAGCAGGGTACGCAGTATTTT | CASSVAEQGTQYF
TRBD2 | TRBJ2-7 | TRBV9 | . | TGTGCCAGCAGCTCTAGCGGGGATGGGATATACGAGCAGTACTTC | CASSSSGDGIYEQYF
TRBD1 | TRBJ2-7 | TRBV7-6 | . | TGTGCCAGCAGCTCTAGGACAGGGCACGAGCAGTACTTC | CASSSRTGHEQYF
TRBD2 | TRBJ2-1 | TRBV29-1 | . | TGCAGCGCTGTTAGCGGGAGTGGGAATGAGCAGTTCTTC | CSAVSGSGNEQFF
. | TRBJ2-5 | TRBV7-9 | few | TGTGCCAGCAGCTTTGGCGAGACCCAGTACTTC | CASSFGETQYF
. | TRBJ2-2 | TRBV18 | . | TGTGCCAGCTCACCAACAGGGTCGGTTTCGACCGGGGAGCTGTTTTTT | CASSPTGSVSTGELFF
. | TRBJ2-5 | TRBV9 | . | TGTGCCAGCAGCGTAAGAGGTGGACAGCCCCAAGAGACCCAGTACTTC | CASSVRGGQPQETQYF
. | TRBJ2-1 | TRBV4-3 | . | TGCGCCAGCGGGGCGGGGTGGGACAATGAGCAGTTCTTC | CASGAGWDNEQFF
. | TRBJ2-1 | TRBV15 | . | TGTGCCACCAACCCAAGGAGGGGACCGAACTACAATGAGCAGTTCTTC | CATNPRRGPNYNEQFF
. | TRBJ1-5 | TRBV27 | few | TGTGCCAGCAGTTTATGGGGTCAGCCCCAGCATTTT | CASSLWGQPQHF